These 22 T cell receptor beta chains originate from one sample sequenced in a study of T-cell reconstitution after alpha-beta-depleted transplantation in children. During its preparation, the TCRbeta library received unique molecular identifiers. One entry per CDR3 protein, called by TCRdb with MiXCR from the PCR reads. The table shows hundreds of thousands of distinct CDR3 sequences, with about a tenth occurring only once. This sample comprised PBMCs, obtained before TCRalphabeta/CD19-depleted stem cell transplant. The source of these receptors is a child under two years old with acute myeloid leukemia, due to receive a stem cell transplant.

This clonotype has ten or more counts. The chain joins TRBV20-1 to TRBJ2-3; D is undetermined. Germline CDR1 reads DFQATT; CDR2 reads SNEGSKA (reference sequence). V was trimmed by 1 base and J by 9 bases, leaving 8 bases between them. The CDR3 covers 11 residues. CDR3 sequence: CSARVMLTQYF. The CDR3 DNA reads as TGCAGTGCTAGAGTTATGTTGACGCAGTATTTT.

At least ten counts were recorded for this clonotype. The chain employs TRBV7-2 and TRBJ2-7; D possibly corresponds to TRBD1 (6 bases). CDR1 is SGHTA and CDR2 is FQGNSA in the germline V gene. This CDR3 has 15 residues. V lost 2 bases to trimming and J lost 3 bases, with 14 bases between them. Here the CDR3 reads CASSLLPRGFYEQYF. The CDR3 region has the DNA TGTGCCAGCAGCTTACTTCCCAGGGGTTTCTACGAGCAGTACTTC.

The rearrangement joins TRBV20-1 to TRBJ2-3, with 7 positions matching TRBD2. Trimming removed 2 bases from V and 1 base from J; junction bases left unmatched: 3. Germline V gene sequence: CDR1 DFQATT, CDR2 SNEGSKA (reference sequence). The CDR3 extends over 14 amino acids. As DNA, the CDR3 is TGCAGTGCTAGAAACAGCGGGGGCACAGATACGCAGTATTTT. It translates to CSARNSGGTDTQYF.

There are a few counts of this clonotype. This chain joins TRBV5-1 and TRBJ1-3; D remains unclear. In germline, CDR1 is SGHRS, CDR2 YFSETQ. The length of the CDR3 is 16 residues. V was trimmed by 0 bases and J by 2 bases, leaving 12 bases between them. This CDR3 reads CASSLETVEAGNTIYF. The CDR3 DNA follows: TGCGCCAGCAGCTTGGAAACAGTAGAGGCTGGAAACACCATATATTTT.

This clonotype was observed many times. The chain carries TRBV7-2 and TRBJ2-7; D not resolved. V lost 3 bases and J 4 bases, leaving 16 bases between the germline ends. Germline-derived CDR1 and CDR2 are SGHTA and FQGNSA. The CDR3 consists of 15 residues. The CDR3 DNA reads as TGTGCCAGCAGCTTGGGTCGCCTCGCGCAATACGAGCAGTACTTC. Its protein product is CASSLGRLAQYEQYF.

This clonotype was recorded many times. The chain is built from TRBV12-3 or TRBV12-4 and TRBJ1-2; D is undetermined. CDR3 length: 14 residues. V lost 5 bases and J 4 bases, leaving 14 bases between the germline ends. The CDR3 is CASSPRSLGYGYTF. The CDR3 region has the DNA TGTGCCAGCAGTCCACGCTCCCTCGGCTATGGCTACACCTTC.

This clonotype has a count of ten or more. The gene calls are TRBV9 and TRBJ2-1; 9 bases are a match to TRBD2. This CDR3 contains 18 residues. Per the germline V gene, CDR1 is SGDLS and CDR2 is YYNGEE. Trimming removed 2 bases from V and 1 base from J; junction bases left unmatched: 10. The CDR3 region has the DNA TGTGCCAGCAGCGTCCGAGCGGGAGGCCCTCATTCCTACAATGAGCAGTTCTTC. This translates into CASSVRAGGPHSYNEQFF.

This clonotype was observed many times. V and J are TRBV5-1 and TRBJ2-7, with TRBD2 matching over 10 bases. Germline CDR1 and CDR2: SGHRS and YFSETQ. The CDR3 totals 19 residues. Trimming took 0 bases from V and 0 from J; bases not matched to a gene: 12. The CDR3 here is CASSLAASRGLAPSYEQYF. The CDR3 DNA reads as TGCGCCAGCAGCTTGGCCGCCTCCAGGGGACTAGCGCCCTCCTACGAGCAGTACTTC.

This clonotype was seen ten or more times. Here the CDR3 reads CASRPTRAGETYEQYF. In DNA, the CDR3 is TGTGCCAGCAGACCAACGAGAGCGGGAGAGACCTACGAGCAGTACTTC. The rearrangement links TRBV6-5 to TRBJ2-7, with 8 bases identical to TRBD2. Losses at the gene ends were 6 bases for V and 2 bases for J; bases not matched to a gene: 12. The V gene's germline CDR1 is MNHEY and CDR2 SVGAGI. The length of the CDR3 is 16 residues.

Concerning this clonotype itself: Just one base apart from a much larger clone, this may be a read error. J is TRBJ2-1 and V is TRBV3-1, with 13 bases lining up with TRBD2. The germline V gene encodes CDR1 LGHDT and CDR2 YNNKEL (reference sequence). This CDR3 contains 14 residues. CDR3 amino acids: CARSPRLAGGEQFF. CDR3 in DNA: TGTGCCCGCAGCCCCAGACTAGCGGGAGGTGAGCAGTTCTTC.

Many counts were recorded for this clonotype. The chain couples TRBV19 to TRBJ2-2, with 8 bases matching TRBD2. This CDR3 contains 17 residues. Germline V gene data show CDR1 as LNHDA and CDR2 as SQIVND (reference sequence). The V segment lost 4 bases and the J segment 5 bases; nucleotides outside the gene matches: 12. The CDR3 loop reads CASSRAAIGGRTGELFF. The CDR3 bases are TGTGCCAGTAGTAGGGCGGCGATCGGCGGGAGGACCGGGGAGCTGTTTTTT. Full variable domain (outside the CDR3, taken from reference TRBV19 and TRBJ2-2): DGGITQSPKYLFRKEGQNVTLSCEQNLNHDAMYWYRQDPGQGLRLIYYSQIVNDFQKGDIAEGYSVSREKKESFPLTVTSAQKNPTAFYLCASSRAAIGGRTGELFFGEGSRLTVL.

A few counts support this clonotype. The rearrangement links TRBV5-1 to TRBJ2-1; 12 nucleotides line up with TRBD2. Losses at the gene ends were 5 bases for V and 0 bases for J; bases not matched to a gene: 6. The CDR3 is 17 residues long. Germline CDR1 SGHRS, CDR2 YFSETQ. CDR3 nucleotide sequence: TGCGCCAGCAGACTAGCGGGAGGTTCAAGCTCCTACAATGAGCAGTTCTTC. It encodes CASRLAGGSSSYNEQFF.

This clonotype was seen ten or more times. The gene calls are TRBV21-1 and TRBJ2-5. TRBV21-1 is termed a pseudogene. The CDR3 is made up of 14 amino acids. CDR3 bases: TGTGCCAGCAGCAAAGCCGAAGGTCAAGAGACCCAGTACTTC. As protein: CASSKAEGQETQYF.

The genes are TRBV28 and TRBJ1-1; unclear D gene. Trimming took off 6 bases at V and 3 bases at J, with 11 bases between the two ends. Looked up from germline, CDR1 is MDHEN and CDR2 is SYDVKM. The CDR3 has 13 residues. This CDR3 is CASRPGIYTEAFF. CDR3 coding DNA: TGTGCCAGCAGGCCCGGTATTTACACTGAAGCTTTCTTT.

There are a few counts of this clonotype. The rearrangement joins TRBV7-9 to TRBJ1-6; maybe TRBD1 (5 bases). The CDR3 runs to 15 residues. Germline loops: CDR1 SEHNR, CDR2 FQNEAQ (reference sequence). With 1 base removed from V and 10 bases from J, the gap between germline ends came to 14 bases. DNA of the CDR3: TGTGCCAGCAGCTTAGACAGCCAAAGGGGCTCACCCCTCCACTTT. Amino acid sequence: CASSLDSQRGSPLHF.

The J gene is TRBJ2-3, the V gene TRBV19; possible D gene TRBD2, 5 bases. This CDR3 is built from 15 residues. Trimming cost V 3 bases and J 0 bases, with 10 bases left between them. Germline CDR1 is LNHDA and CDR2 is SQIVND (reference sequence). The CDR3 reads CASSMWRASTDTQYF. In DNA, the CDR3 is TGTGCCAGTAGTATGTGGCGGGCTAGCACAGATACGCAGTATTTT.

The chain uses TRBV29-1 and TRBJ2-6, with D perhaps TRBD1 or TRBD2 (5 bases each). The germline V gene has CDR1 SQVTM and CDR2 ANQGSEA. V lost 5 bases and J lost 0, with 14 bases in between. This CDR3 is built from 16 residues. DNA of the CDR3: TGCAGCGTTCACGGGGCAGCCGACTCTGGGGCCAACGTCCTGACTTTC. It yields the protein CSVHGAADSGANVLTF.

This clonotype was found many times. This chain links TRBV7-9 with TRBJ2-7; tentatively, D is TRBD1 (6 bases). The CDR3 loop spans 17 amino acids. Germline CDR1 reads SEHNR; CDR2 reads FQNEAQ (reference sequence). V lost 1 base and J lost 0, with 16 bases in between. The DNA for the CDR3 is TGTGCCAGCAGCTTAGAGTCGAGTTGGACAGCCTCCTACGAGCAGTACTTC. The encoded protein is CASSLESSWTASYEQYF.

Many counts were recorded for this clonotype. V gene TRBV11-1 combines with J gene TRBJ2-2; 9 nucleotides agree with TRBD2. With 5 bases clipped from V and 5 bases from J, the junction kept 18 bases outside the gene matches. Germline CDR1 and CDR2: SGHAT and FQDESV (reference sequence). This CDR3 has 19 amino acids. CDR3 nucleotide sequence: TGTGCCAGCAGCCCTGGCACGACTAGCGGACGCCCCGGGACCGGGGAGCTGTTTTTT. It is translated as CASSPGTTSGRPGTGELFF.

This clonotype was counted at least ten times. J is TRBJ2-7 and V is TRBV6-1; no reliable D call. Trimming took off 4 bases at V and 3 bases at J, with 10 bases between the two ends. The CDR3 has 13 residues. The germline V gene has CDR1 MNHNS and CDR2 SASEGT. The CDR3 is CASSGVHNYEQYF. CDR3 in DNA: TGTGCCAGCAGTGGAGTACACAACTACGAGCAGTACTTC.

This clonotype was seen ten or more times. The J gene is TRBJ1-2, the V gene TRBV30, with D unclear. The CDR3 runs 12 residues. V lost 3 bases and J lost 7, with 12 bases in between. Per the germline V gene, CDR1 is GTSNPN and CDR2 is SVGIG (reference sequence). The CDR3, as DNA: TGTGCCTGGAGCAGGAGGAACGGTGGCTACACCTTC. Encoded protein: CAWSRRNGGYTF.

Many counts were recorded for this clonotype. The chain recombines TRBV29-1 with TRBJ1-5; 9 nucleotides agree with TRBD1. CDR3 length: 15 amino acids. Germline V gene data show CDR1 as SQVTM and CDR2 as ANQGSEA. V shed 6 bases and J 3 bases; nucleotides not matched to a gene: 9. In nucleotides, the CDR3 is TGCAGCGTCGCCCTCGACAGGGGGAACAATCAGCCCCAGCATTTT. Protein sequence: CSVALDRGNNQPQHF.